Sequencing of this TCR beta chain was carried out in a study of early T cells in non-severe SARS-CoV-2 infection. Whole-study context: The chains were unpaired, and the sequenced material was bulk RNA from unsorted whole blood. General study results and limits: Sequences matched to VDJdb favored anti-spike CD8 responses, while private and CD4 specificities were missed.

On this clonotype: Its specificity is not known.

Each cDNA molecule carried a unique molecular identifier. TCRdb re-called the 5' RACE reads through MiXCR, storing one row per CDR3 protein. The sample yields 98,000 or so distinct CDR3 sequences, 9.5% to 15% seen once. This receptor was identified in an adult who was a healthcare worker with PCR-confirmed SARS-CoV-2 infection or an uninfected control (not recorded which). Sequences were derived from whole blood, sampled at baseline.

In DNA form, the CDR3 reads TGTGCCAGCAGGACGGACAGGCGCGCCCATGGCTACACCTTC. This codes for CASRTDRRAHGYTF. This chain uses TRBV6-6 with TRBJ1-2; 7 bases are shared with TRBD1. This CDR3 region has 14 residues. Germline lookup yields CDR1 MNHNY and CDR2 SVGAGI (reference sequence). With V trimmed by 6 bases and J by 6 bases, 10 bases remained unmatched.